These 25 T cell receptor beta chains share one sample of origin, sequenced in a study of Tregs in tolerant kidney transplant recipients. The repertoire was sequenced with immunoSEQ multiplex PCR; TCRdb's copy has only in-frame clones and lacks some. The repertoire holds 30,000 to 35,000 clones, with about 79% as singletons. For these TCRs, the target antigens are not known. The specimen sequenced was Tregs from blood cultured with allogeneic cells. The receptors stem from a human donor in good health.

The V and J genes are TRBV23-1 and TRBJ2-7; 14 nucleotides align to TRBD2. TRBV23-1 is assigned to the ORF class and has an uncertain function. The CDR3 is 18 residues long. V shed 7 bases, J shed 5 bases, and the junction held 16 bases outside the gene matches. CDR3 coding DNA: TGCGCCAGCACCCACGGACTAGCGGGAGGACCGAATCTCGACGAGCAGTACTTC. It specifies CASTHGLAGGPNLDEQYF.

The V call is TRBV2, the J call TRBJ2-1; 8 bases align to TRBD1. Germline-derived CDR1 and CDR2 are SNHLY and FYNNEI. The CDR3 is 16 residues long. Trimming cost V 8 bases and J 6 bases; bases outside gene matches: 15. The CDR3 sequence: CASWDLIQGARNEQFF. CDR3 in DNA: TGTGCCAGCTGGGACCTGATTCAGGGGGCGCGCAATGAGCAGTTCTTC.

This chain joins TRBV7-2 and TRBJ2-3, with TRBD2 matching 9 bases. The CDR3 covers 15 residues. CDR1 is SGHTA and CDR2 is FQGNSA in the germline V gene. The V segment lost 2 bases and the J segment 4 bases; nucleotides outside the gene matches: 4. Written as DNA, the CDR3 is TGTGCCAGCAGCTTAAAGCGGGGGGCCTCAGATACGCAGTATTTT. Encoded protein: CASSLKRGASDTQYF. The full variable domain, completed using reference TRBV7-2 and TRBJ2-3, is GAGVSQSPSNKVTEKGKDVELRCDPISGHTALYWYRQSLGQGLEFLIYFQGNSAPDKSGLPSDRFSAERTGGSVSTLTIQRTQQEDSAVYLCASSLKRGASDTQYFGPGTRLTVL.

This clone was counted only a few times. The V and J genes are TRBV7-2 and TRBJ2-5; no clear D. The CDR3 sequence is 14 residues long. Germline CDR1 reads SGHTA; CDR2 reads FQGNSA. Trimming left V 2 bases short and J 3 bases short, with 10 bases between. The CDR3 reads CASSLNGGEETQYF. CDR3 nucleotides: TGTGCCAGCAGCTTAAACGGTGGGGAAGAGACCCAGTACTTC. Full variable domain (outside the CDR3, taken from reference TRBV7-2 and TRBJ2-5): GAGVSQSPSNKVTEKGKDVELRCDPISGHTALYWYRQSLGQGLEFLIYFQGNSAPDKSGLPSDRFSAERTGGSVSTLTIQRTQQEDSAVYLCASSLNGGEETQYFGPGTRLLVL.

The table lists this clone with a few counts. The chain links TRBV9 to TRBJ2-1; TRBD2 aligns across 8 bases. This CDR3 has 15 amino acids. Germline CDR1 SGDLS, CDR2 YYNGEE. V shed 0 bases and J 9 bases; nucleotides not matched to a gene: 8. The CDR3 DNA sequence: TGTGCCAGCAGCGTAGTTGGGACTAGGGGGGGTGAGCAGTTCTTC. Amino acids: CASSVVGTRGGEQFF. Filled out from reference TRBV9 and TRBJ2-1, the complete variable domain reads DSGVTQTPKHLITATGQRVTLRCSPRSGDLSVYWYQQSLDQGLQFLIQYYNGEERAKGNILERFSAQQFPDLHSELNLSSLELGDSALYFCASSVVGTRGGEQFFGPGTRLTVL.

The J gene is TRBJ2-7, the V gene TRBV6-5; 7 bases map to TRBD1. V shed 7 bases and J 4 bases; nucleotides not matched to a gene: 7. Germline V gene lookup returns CDR1 MNHEY and CDR2 SVGAGI. CDR3 length equals 13 residues. CDR3 bases: TGTGCCAGCACCCGGGACAGTGGGTACGAGCAGTACTTC. As protein: CASTRDSGYEQYF.

V usage is TRBV7-8 and J usage is TRBJ2-7; maybe TRBD2 (5 bases). CDR3 size: 13 residues. Deletions cut 1 base from V and 3 bases from J, with 7 bases between. Germline CDR1 is SGHVS and CDR2 is FQNEAQ. This CDR3 is CASSLGGRYEQYF. Written as DNA, the CDR3 is TGTGCCAGCAGCTTAGGAGGGCGCTACGAGCAGTACTTC.

This rearrangement joins TRBV28 to TRBJ1-2; D is unresolved. Per the germline V gene, CDR1 is MDHEN and CDR2 is SYDVKM. This CDR3 spans 15 amino acids. Trimming took 7 bases from V and 6 from J, leaving 21 bases between them. As DNA, the CDR3 is TGTGCCAGCACCCAAGGGCTTGACGATACTAATGGCTACACCTTC. Its translation is CASTQGLDDTNGYTF.

This chain uses TRBV6-5 with TRBJ1-1, with D unresolved. V shed 6 bases and J shed 4 bases, with 18 bases lying between them. This CDR3 region has 15 residues. Germline lookup yields CDR1 MNHEY and CDR2 SVGAGI. The CDR3 DNA reads as TGTGCCAGCAGCCGCCTTGACCTAGAGGCCACTGAAGCTTTCTTT. Protein: CASSRLDLEATEAFF.

This clone was seen a single time. The chain joins TRBV14 to TRBJ2-1, with 7 positions matching TRBD1. Germline V gene data show CDR1 as SGHDN and CDR2 as FVKESK. The CDR3 extends over 12 amino acids. V dropped 4 bases and J dropped 12; count of bases not matched to a gene: 6. DNA for the CDR3: TGTGCCAGCAGCCCCAGGGGGTATAGGCAGTTCTTC. It is translated as CASSPRGYRQFF.

A single count supports this clone. CDR3 loop: CASSEQGPVNTEAFF. The CDR3 coding sequence is TGTGCCAGCAGTGAACAGGGGCCGGTGAACACTGAAGCTTTCTTT. The genes are TRBV2 and TRBJ1-1, with D perhaps TRBD1 (6 bases). Trimming took 2 bases from V and 0 from J, leaving 10 bases between them. This CDR3 is built from 15 residues. The germline V gene has CDR1 SNHLY and CDR2 FYNNEI.

This chain links TRBV6-5 with TRBJ1-2; D uncertain. V shed 3 bases and J shed 6 bases, with 8 bases lying between them. This CDR3 spans 12 amino acids. Germline V gene lookup returns CDR1 MNHEY and CDR2 SVGAGI. The DNA of the CDR3 is TGTGCCAGCAGTTATTTTAGGGATGGCTACACCTTC. Its translation: CASSYFRDGYTF.

The chain combines TRBV5-1 with TRBJ2-2; D is tentatively TRBD1 or TRBD2 (6 bases each). Trimming left V 6 bases short and J 9 bases short, with 21 bases between. The germline V gene encodes CDR1 SGHRS and CDR2 YFSETQ. The CDR3 consists of 15 residues. CDR3 loop: CASNRAKAGGRELFF. Written as DNA, the CDR3 is TGCGCCAGCAACAGGGCCAAGGCGGGCGGGAGGGAGCTGTTTTTT.

Here the CDR3 reads CASSPIAGLNYGYTF. DNA for the CDR3: TGTGCCAGCTCACCAATCGCCGGGCTCAACTATGGCTACACCTTC. V usage is TRBV18 and J usage is TRBJ1-2, with D unclear. Deletions cut 2 bases from V and 2 bases from J, with 12 bases between. CDR1 and CDR2 from the germline V gene are KGHSH and LQKENI. The CDR3 loop spans 15 amino acids.

This clone was recorded only once. V is TRBV10-3 and J is TRBJ2-1; TRBD2 is a possible D gene (6 bases). V dropped 6 bases and J dropped 4 bases, with 16 bases sitting between them. The CDR3 runs 15 residues. Germline CDR1 is ENHRY and CDR2 is SYGVKD. CDR3: CAIREGLGIYNEQFF. The CDR3 region has the DNA TGTGCCATCAGGGAGGGTTTGGGGATTTACAATGAGCAGTTCTTC.

V is TRBV6-5 and J is TRBJ1-4, with 9 positions matching TRBD1. V lost 6 bases to trimming and J lost 6 bases; unmatched junction nucleotides: 5. CDR1 and CDR2 from the germline V gene are MNHEY and SVGAGI. The CDR3 loop spans 14 amino acids. CDR3 in amino acids: CASRPTGGDEKLFF. The CDR3 bases are TGTGCCAGCAGACCGACAGGGGGGGATGAAAAACTGTTTTTT.

The genes are TRBV5-8 and TRBJ1-5; 8 positions match TRBD1. Germline V gene sequence: CDR1 SGHTS, CDR2 YDEGEE. The J segment lost 2 bases and the V segment lost 6 bases, leaving 19 bases of the junction unmatched. There are 19 residues in the CDR3. The CDR3, as DNA: TGTGCCAGCACCCGCTTGTGGTTCAGGGGGCGGGCAGGCAATCAGCCCCAGCATTTT. It is translated as CASTRLWFRGRAGNQPQHF.

The rearrangement links TRBV30 to TRBJ1-5, with D tentatively TRBD1 (5 bases). Trimming shortened V by 0 bases and J by 7 bases, and 13 bases separated the two germline ends. This CDR3 region has 14 residues. Germline V lookup: CDR1 GTSNPN, CDR2 SVGIG (reference sequence). The CDR3 coding sequence is TGTGCCTGGAGTGTAGGGTTGCGGGGGCAGCCCCAGCATTTT. It yields the protein CAWSVGLRGQPQHF.

The V gene is TRBV5-1, the J gene TRBJ2-7; 7 bases fit TRBD1. The CDR3 sequence is 16 residues long. Trimming cost V 3 bases and J 5 bases; bases outside gene matches: 14. Germline lookup yields CDR1 SGHRS and CDR2 YFSETQ. CDR3 nucleotides: TGCGCCAGCAGCTCTTACGGAAGGACAGGTACACACGAGCAGTACTTC. It encodes CASSSYGRTGTHEQYF.

J is TRBJ2-1 and V is TRBV5-4; 11 nucleotides agree with TRBD2. With 0 bases clipped from V and 3 bases from J, the junction kept 8 bases outside the gene matches. CDR3 size: 18 residues. CDR1 SGHNT and CDR2 YYREEE come from the germline V gene (reference sequence). In DNA form, the CDR3 reads TGTGCCAGCAGCTTGGATCCCCTAGCGGGAGGCCGCTACAATGAGCAGTTCTTC. It specifies CASSLDPLAGGRYNEQFF.

V and J are TRBV20-1 and TRBJ1-2; D gene ambiguous. This CDR3 spans 11 amino acids. V lost 3 bases, J lost 4 bases, and 6 bases lay in between. The germline V gene encodes CDR1 DFQATT and CDR2 SNEGSKA (reference sequence). CDR3: CSASRVYGYTF. CDR3 in DNA: TGCAGTGCTAGCCGGGTCTATGGCTACACCTTC.

The chain combines TRBV6-1 with TRBJ2-1; D is unclear. The CDR3 is 12 residues long. Deletions cut 6 bases from V and 7 bases from J, with 10 bases between. CDR1 MNHNS and CDR2 SASEGT come from the germline V gene. CDR3 DNA: TGTGCCAGCAGGCCCTGGGGTAATGAGCAGTTCTTC. Amino acids: CASRPWGNEQFF.

The chain has TRBV19 and TRBJ1-5; TRBD1 matches 11 bases. Germline V gene sequence: CDR1 LNHDA, CDR2 SQIVND (reference sequence). J was trimmed by 7 bases and V by 5 bases; bases with no gene match: 16. This CDR3 is built from 18 residues. The CDR3 DNA follows: TGTGCCAGTAGTTACATCCAGTTGTGGACAGGGGGCGGACAGCCCCAGCATTTT. Its translation is CASSYIQLWTGGGQPQHF.

This CDR3 is CASSPNRGTDTQYF. CDR3 coding DNA: TGTGCCAGCTCACCCAATAGGGGCACAGATACGCAGTATTTT. V gene TRBV18 combines with J gene TRBJ2-3, with unresolved D. CDR3 length: 14 amino acids. Trimming took off 3 bases at V and 1 base at J, with 8 bases between the two ends. Germline-derived CDR1 and CDR2 are KGHSH and LQKENI. The full variable domain, rest sourced from reference TRBV18 and TRBJ2-3, is NAGVMQNPRHLVRRRGQEARLRCSPMKGHSHVYWYRQLPEEGLKFMVYLQKENIIDESGMPKERFSAEFPKEGPSILRIQQVVRGDSAAYFCASSPNRGTDTQYFGPGTRLTVL.

The CDR3 loop reads CASSQDMRQPASGEQYF. The CDR3, as DNA: TGTGCCAGCAGCCAAGATATGAGACAACCAGCCTCAGGCGAGCAGTACTTC. The gene calls are TRBV4-2 and TRBJ2-7; D gene uncertain. The CDR3 is 17 residues long. Germline assignment: CDR1 LGHNA and CDR2 YNFKEQ. The V end was cut by 0 bases, the J end by 6 bases, with 21 bases between.